This note documents a single T cell receptor beta chain sequence. The data originate from a study of T cells and Merkel cell carcinoma outcomes. The assay was immunoSEQ multiplex PCR, and TCRdb's table has in-frame clones only and misses some. The sample yields 4,000 to 5,000 clones, about 85% seen once. CDR3 length: 12 residues. CDR1 SGHKS and CDR2 YYEKEE come from the germline V gene (reference sequence). V was trimmed by 4 bases and J by 10 bases, leaving 15 bases between them. The chain is built from TRBV5-5 and TRBJ2-7; no definite D call. The TCR originated in a human donor with Merkel cell carcinoma. What was sequenced was tumor tissue from Merkel cell carcinoma. The CDR3: CASSPHGLLQYF. CDR3 coding DNA: TGTGCCAGCAGCCCCCACGGCCTTCTACAGTACTTC.